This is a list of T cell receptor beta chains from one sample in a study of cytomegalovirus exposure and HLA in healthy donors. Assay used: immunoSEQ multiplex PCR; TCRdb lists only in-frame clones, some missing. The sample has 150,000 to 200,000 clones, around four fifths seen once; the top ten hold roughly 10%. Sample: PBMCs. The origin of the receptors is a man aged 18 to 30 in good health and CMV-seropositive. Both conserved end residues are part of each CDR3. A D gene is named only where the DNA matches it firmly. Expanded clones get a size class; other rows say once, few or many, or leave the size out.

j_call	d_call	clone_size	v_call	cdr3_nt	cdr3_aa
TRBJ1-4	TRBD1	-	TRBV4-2	TGTGCCAGCAGCCGAGCCGGGACAGAAAATGAAAAACTGTTTTTT	CASSRAGTENEKLFF
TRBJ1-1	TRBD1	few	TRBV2	TGTGCCAGCAGTGAGTTGGACAGGGGAATGAACACTGAAGCTTTCTTT	CASSELDRGMNTEAFF
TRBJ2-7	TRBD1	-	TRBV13	TGTGCCAGCAGCTGGGGGCGGGGACAGGAATCCTACGAGCAGTACTTC	CASSWGRGQESYEQYF
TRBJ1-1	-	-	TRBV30	TGTGCCTGGAGGGAGACAGGCATGAACACTGAAGCTTTCTTT	CAWRETGMNTEAFF
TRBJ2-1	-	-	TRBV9	TGTGCCAGCAGCGTGACAACCCAGTCCTACAATGAGCAGTTCTTC	CASSVTTQSYNEQFF
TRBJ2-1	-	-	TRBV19	TGTGCCAGTAGTAATATAGCGTATGAGCAGTTCTTC	CASSNIAYEQFF
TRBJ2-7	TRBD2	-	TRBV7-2	TGTGCCAGCAGCTTACTAGCGGCTATGGAGCAGTACTTC	CASSLLAAMEQYF
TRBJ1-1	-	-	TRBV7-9	TGTGCCAGCAGCTTAGCGGTAGGAGCTGGCACTGAAGCTTTCTTT	CASSLAVGAGTEAFF
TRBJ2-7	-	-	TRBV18	TGTGCCAGCTCACCACCGGGCCCAGGAGGAACCCACGAGCAGTACTTC	CASSPPGPGGTHEQYF
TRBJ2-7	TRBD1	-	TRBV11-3	TGTGCCAGCAGCTTATCAGGGGGAGAGCAGTACTTC	CASSLSGGEQYF
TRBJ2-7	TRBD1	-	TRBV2	TGTGCCAGCAGGGTGGGACAGGGAACCTACGAGCAGTACTTC	CASRVGQGTYEQYF
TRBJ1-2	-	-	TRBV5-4	TGTGCCAGCAGCTTGGAACAGGGAATCGGCTACACCTTC	CASSLEQGIGYTF
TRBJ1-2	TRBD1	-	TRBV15	TGTGCCACCAGCAGACGGGACAGGGCTCCTAACTATGGCTACACCTTC	CATSRRDRAPNYGYTF
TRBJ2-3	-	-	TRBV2	TGTGCCAGCAGTGTCGACAGTGCTCTCGCAGATACGCAGTATTTT	CASSVDSALADTQYF
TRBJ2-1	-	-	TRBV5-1	TGCGCCAGCAGCTTGGATTTTAGGGGGGGGGCCTTCGATGAGCAGTTCTTC	CASSLDFRGGAFDEQFF
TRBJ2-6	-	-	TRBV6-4	TGTGCCAGCAGTCCCATCTCTTGGCCTCTGGAGGGGGCCAACGTCCTGACTTTC	CASSPISWPLEGANVLTF
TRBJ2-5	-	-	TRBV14	TGTGCCAGCAGCCGGGGCAGCGGGCCCCAAGAGACCCAGTACTTC	CASSRGSGPQETQYF
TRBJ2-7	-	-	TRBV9	TGTGCCAGCAGCGGCCGGGACTCAACCTACGAGCAGTACTTC	CASSGRDSTYEQYF
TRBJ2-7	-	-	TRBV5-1	TGCGCCAGCAGCTCTTCCTACGAGCAGTACTTC	CASSSSYEQYF
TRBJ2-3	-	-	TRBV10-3	TGTGCCATCAGTGAGTGGAGCCCCCTCACAGATACGCAGTATTTT	CAISEWSPLTDTQYF
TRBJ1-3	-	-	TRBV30	TGTGCCAGTGAACCGCCAATCGGGGGGGGCTCTGGAAACACCATATATTTT	CASEPPIGGGSGNTIYF
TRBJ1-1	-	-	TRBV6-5	TGTGCCAGCAGTTACTCCAGGGGGAACACTGAAGCTTTCTTT	CASSYSRGNTEAFF
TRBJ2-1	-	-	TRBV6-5	TGTGCCAGCTCCTCTCGGGATGAGCAGTTCTTC	CASSSRDEQFF
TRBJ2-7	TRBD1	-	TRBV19	TGTGCCAGTAGTATGGGACAGGGACCCTACGAGCAGTACTTC	CASSMGQGPYEQYF
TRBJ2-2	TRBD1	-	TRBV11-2	TGTGCCAGCAGCTTATCCCACAGGGGTGGCTCCGGGGAGCTGTTTTTT	CASSLSHRGGSGELFF
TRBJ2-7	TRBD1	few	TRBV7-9	TGTGCCAGCAGCTCCCGGGACAGGGTTTACGAGCAGTACTTC	CASSSRDRVYEQYF
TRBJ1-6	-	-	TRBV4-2	TGTGCCAGCAGCCAAGAGCGTGTCGAAATAAGCTCCTATAATTCACCCCTCCACTTT	CASSQERVEISSYNSPLHF
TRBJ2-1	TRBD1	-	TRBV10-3	TGTGCCATCAGTGAGGCCGGACAGGGTGCCCATGAGCAGTTCTTC	CAISEAGQGAHEQFF
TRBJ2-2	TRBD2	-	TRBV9	TGTGCCAGCAGCGTACGGACTAGCGTTAACACCGGGGAGCTGTTTTTT	CASSVRTSVNTGELFF
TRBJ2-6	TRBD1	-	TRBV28	TGTGCCAGCAGCCAGACAGGGTCCGGGGCCAACGTCCTGACTTTC	CASSQTGSGANVLTF
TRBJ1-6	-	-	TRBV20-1	TGCAGTGCTACAGGGAACTCACCCCTCCACTTT	CSATGNSPLHF
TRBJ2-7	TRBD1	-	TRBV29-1	TGCAGCGCTGGGACAGGGGGCGGTTACGAGCAGTACTTC	CSAGTGGGYEQYF
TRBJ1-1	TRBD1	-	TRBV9	TGTGCCAGCAGCGAAACAGGGGGCCACACTGAAGCTTTCTTT	CASSETGGHTEAFF
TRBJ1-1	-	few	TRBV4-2	TGTGCCAGCAGCCAAGGAGTAATGACTCCTGACACTGAAGCTTTCTTT	CASSQGVMTPDTEAFF
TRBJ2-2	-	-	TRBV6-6	TGTGCCAGCAGTTACGGAGAAAACACCGGGGAGCTGTTTTTT	CASSYGENTGELFF
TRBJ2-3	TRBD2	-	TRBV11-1	TGTGCCAGCAGCCCCCGGGAGGGGGCAGATACGCAGTATTTT	CASSPREGADTQYF
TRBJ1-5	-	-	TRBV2	TGTGCCAGCAGCCCCCTATCAGGGGTAAAGCAGCCCCAGCATTTT	CASSPLSGVKQPQHF
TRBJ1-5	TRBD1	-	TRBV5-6	TGTGCCAGCAGCATAACCGGGACAGGGAATCAGCCCCAGCATTTT	CASSITGTGNQPQHF
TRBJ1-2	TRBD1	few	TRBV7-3	TGTGCCAGCAGCACACAAGGGACAGGGGAGGGCTACACCTTC	CASSTQGTGEGYTF
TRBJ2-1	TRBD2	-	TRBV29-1	TGCAGCGTTATGGGACTAGCGGAGAACAATGAGCAGTTCTTC	CSVMGLAENNEQFF
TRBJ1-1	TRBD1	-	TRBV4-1	TGCGCCAGCAGCATTCGAACAGGGGGAACTGAAGCTTTCTTT	CASSIRTGGTEAFF
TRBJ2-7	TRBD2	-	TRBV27	TGTGCCAGCAGTCTAGCGGGAGTGTGGTACGAGCAGTACTTC	CASSLAGVWYEQYF
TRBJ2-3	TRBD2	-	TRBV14	TGTGCCAGCAGCCATATTAGCGGGAGAACCGATACGCAGTATTTT	CASSHISGRTDTQYF
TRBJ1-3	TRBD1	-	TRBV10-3	TGTGCCATCAGTGAGTCGAGTTCCGGGACAGTCAGAAACACCATATATTTT	CAISESSSGTVRNTIYF
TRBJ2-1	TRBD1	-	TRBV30	TGTGCCTGGGCTGCCGGGACAGATTACAATGAGCAGTTCTTC	CAWAAGTDYNEQFF
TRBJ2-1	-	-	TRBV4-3	TGCGCCAGCAGCCAAGAAGGAGTGGGAGAGTTGAGTGAGCAGTTCTTC	CASSQEGVGELSEQFF
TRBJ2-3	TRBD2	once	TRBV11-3	TGTGCCAGCAGCTTAACGTACGCGGGAGGATCCACAGATACGCAGTATTTT	CASSLTYAGGSTDTQYF
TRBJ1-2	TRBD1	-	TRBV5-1	TGCGCCAGCAGCTGGGGACAGGCCCCTAACTATGGCTACACCTTC	CASSWGQAPNYGYTF
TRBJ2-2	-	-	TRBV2	TGTGCCAGCAGTGTTGGGGGGGCCGATACCGGGGAGCTGTTTTTT	CASSVGGADTGELFF